This TCR beta chain is from a study of brain T cells in children with intractable seizures. This clone showed up just once. The antigen is undetermined. Germline CDR1 reads MNHEY; CDR2 reads SVGEGT. The CDR3 spans 15 residues. Trimming removed 6 bases at V and 1 base at J, with 16 bases between. Study-level points and caveats: Viral specificity was inferred only from CDR3 similarity; HCMV serostatus was unknown.

Assay: immunoSEQ multiplex PCR; the TCRdb copy retains only in-frame clones and omits some. The sample shows around 44,000 clones, 75% to 95% of them seen only once. Only cases whose brain tissue showed the highest T cell transcript signatures were sequenced. Pre-surgery treatment included at least one anti-epileptic drug. The TCR was taken from a girl aged 2 to 9 with tuberous sclerosis and intractable seizures. Here the sequenced sample was peripheral blood, taken at surgery. The genes are TRBV6-2 or TRBV6-3 and TRBJ2-7; D is perhaps TRBD1 (6 bases). CDR3 residues: CASSHRVSISYEQYF. For the CDR3, the DNA is TGTGCCAGCAGCCACAGGGTTAGTATATCCTACGAGCAGTACTTC.